These 18 T cell receptor beta chains were all obtained from the same sample, sequenced in a study of T cell responses to AZD1222 COVID-19 vaccine. TCRdb's table, derived via immunoSEQ multiplex PCR, lists solely in-frame clones and lacks some. The sample carries 130,000 or so clones, approximately 90% recorded once. Material: peripheral blood, obtained on day 0 of AZD1222 vaccination. Receptors were obtained from an adult in good health.

This clone was recorded only once. The gene calls are TRBV11-3 and TRBJ2-1; no firm D call. Trimming removed 4 bases from V and 3 bases from J, with 4 bases in between. The V gene's germline CDR1 is SGHNT and CDR2 YENEEA. This CDR3 comprises 12 residues. DNA of the CDR3: TGTGCCAGCAGCTCGAACTACAATGAGCAGTTCTTC. Translating gives CASSSNYNEQFF.

This clone qualifies as medium-sized. The rearrangement uses TRBV27 and TRBJ2-7, with D perhaps matching TRBD1 or TRBD2 (5 bases each). The CDR3 spans 13 residues. Germline loops: CDR1 MNHEY, CDR2 SMNVEV (reference sequence). The V end was cut by 3 bases, the J end by 2 bases, with 8 bases between. CDR3 coding DNA: TGTGCCAGCAGTTTTCAGGGAGCCTACGAGCAGTACTTC. As protein: CASSFQGAYEQYF.

The chain uses TRBV5-4 and TRBJ2-1, with 8 bases lining up with TRBD2. The CDR3 loop spans 15 amino acids. CDR1 SGHNT and CDR2 YYREEE come from the germline V gene (reference sequence). V lost 7 bases, J lost 10 bases, and 16 bases stayed unmatched. The CDR3: CASSTGGGRLWEQFF. The CDR3, as DNA: TGTGCCAGCTCCACCGGGGGGGGTCGCCTCTGGGAGCAGTTCTTC.

The chain has TRBV5-1 and TRBJ2-5; D is perhaps TRBD2 (7 bases). V lost 0 bases, J lost 2 bases, and 14 bases lay in between. There are 16 residues in the CDR3. Germline assignment: CDR1 SGHRS and CDR2 YFSETQ. CDR3 amino acids: CASSLAGGGRQETQYF. The CDR3 DNA reads as TGCGCCAGCAGCTTGGCGGGGGGCGGCCGACAAGAGACCCAGTACTTC.

The gene calls are TRBV10-3 and TRBJ1-5, with no clear D. This CDR3 contains 12 residues. Trimming removed 2 bases at V and 3 bases at J, with 2 bases between. Germline V gene lookup returns CDR1 ENHRY and CDR2 SYGVKD. The CDR3 DNA reads as TGTGCCATCAGTGAGAACAATCAGCCCCAGCATTTT. Amino acids: CAISENNQPQHF.

V and J are TRBV28 and TRBJ1-6; D is uncertain. The V gene lost 3 bases and the J gene lost 2 bases, with 5 bases spanning the gap. CDR1 and CDR2 (germline): MDHEN, SYDVKM. This CDR3 contains 14 residues. In DNA, the CDR3 is TGTGCCAGCAGTTTCACCCCCTATAATTCACCCCTCCACTTT. Translation gives CASSFTPYNSPLHF.

This chain links TRBV11-3 with TRBJ2-1; 13 bases are shared with TRBD2. From germline, CDR1 is SGHNT and CDR2 YENEEA. With 6 bases clipped from V and 12 bases from J, the junction kept 5 bases outside the gene matches. The CDR3 runs to 13 residues. The CDR3 region has the DNA TGTGCCAGCAGTCGGACTAGCGGGGGCATGCAGTTCTTC. Translating gives CASSRTSGGMQFF.

The J gene is TRBJ1-2, the V gene TRBV30; D ambiguous. The CDR3 contains 17 residues. Germline V gene data show CDR1 as GTSNPN and CDR2 as SVGIG (reference sequence). The V end lost 0 bases, the J end lost 0 bases, and 17 bases lay between the germline ends. The CDR3 loop reads CAWSVLGGGSANYGYTF. CDR3 DNA: TGTGCCTGGAGTGTACTGGGAGGAGGGAGTGCTAACTATGGCTACACCTTC.

The rearrangement uses TRBV15 and TRBJ1-1; maybe TRBD1 (5 bases). The germline V gene has CDR1 LNHNV and CDR2 YYDKDF (reference sequence). V lost 1 base and J lost 4, with 16 bases in between. The CDR3 has 16 amino acids. CDR3 sequence reads: CATSRGPGGVATEAFF. The CDR3 DNA is TGTGCCACCAGCAGAGGGCCCGGGGGGGTGGCCACTGAAGCTTTCTTT.

The table lists this clone with a few counts. This chain connects TRBV12-3 or TRBV12-4 to TRBJ1-1; D is perhaps TRBD1 (6 bases). V was cut by 2 bases and J by 9 bases, with 13 bases left in between. This CDR3 is 13 amino acids long. The chain's CDR3 is CASSLTWDTQAFF. In DNA form, the CDR3 reads TGTGCCAGCAGTTTAACCTGGGACACCCAAGCTTTCTTT.

The CDR3, as DNA: TGTGCCAGCAGCTTAGTCGGCAGGGGGCTGGAGCAGTTCTTC. Encoded protein: CASSLVGRGLEQFF. The V and J genes are TRBV7-8 and TRBJ2-1; 8 nucleotides align to TRBD1. This CDR3 comprises 14 residues. Germline V gene sequence: CDR1 SGHVS, CDR2 FQNEAQ. With 1 base clipped from V and 10 bases from J, the junction kept 6 bases outside the gene matches.

The V call is TRBV7-2, the J call TRBJ2-3; D assignment may be TRBD1 or TRBD2 (5 bases each). Germline-derived CDR1 and CDR2 are SGHTA and FQGNSA. V was trimmed by 3 bases and J by 3 bases, leaving 10 bases between them. The CDR3 consists of 14 residues. CDR3 sequence (DNA): TGTGCCAGCAGCTTGGGACCGTTAACAGATACGCAGTATTTT. As protein: CASSLGPLTDTQYF.

This chain connects TRBV7-2 to TRBJ1-3, with TRBD1 matching 7 bases. V was pared by 0 bases and J by 4 bases, with 3 bases of the junction left unmatched. CDR1 is SGHTA and CDR2 is FQGNSA in the germline V gene. CDR3 length equals 15 residues. The CDR3 spells CASSLAGTVGNTIYF. The DNA for the CDR3 is TGTGCCAGCAGCTTAGCCGGGACAGTAGGAAACACCATATATTTT.

The chain recombines TRBV6-5 with TRBJ2-7; D perhaps matches TRBD1 (6 bases). CDR1 and CDR2 (germline): MNHEY, SVGAGI. There are 15 residues in the CDR3. The V end lost 2 bases, the J end lost 3 bases, and 14 bases lay between the germline ends. The CDR3 DNA is TGTGCCAGCAGTTACACTCAGGGACATGGCTACGAGCAGTACTTC. It codes for CASSYTQGHGYEQYF.

The rearrangement links TRBV10-1 to TRBJ2-2; D might be TRBD1 or TRBD2, each matching 6 bases. There are 14 residues in the CDR3. The germline V gene has CDR1 WNHNN and CDR2 SYGVQD (reference sequence). V was cut by 0 bases and J by 6 bases, with 8 bases left in between. CDR3 coding DNA: TGCGCCAGCAGTGAGTCTAGGGGGGCCGGGGAGCTGTTTTTT. It encodes CASSESRGAGELFF.

The chain combines TRBV30 with TRBJ2-1; tentatively, D is TRBD1 (5 bases). The germline CDR1 and CDR2 sequences are GTSNPN and SVGIG (reference sequence). V was trimmed by 5 bases and J by 6 bases, leaving 14 bases between them. The CDR3 is 13 residues long. In DNA form, the CDR3 reads TGTGCCTGGGGTCCAGGGTTCCCCAATGAGCAGTTCTTC. The encoded protein is CAWGPGFPNEQFF.

The rearrangement uses TRBV10-3 and TRBJ1-2; weak D call: TRBD1 (5 bases). Trimming pared 1 base from V and 6 bases from J, leaving 12 bases between. Germline V CDR1 and CDR2: ENHRY, SYGVKD. This CDR3 spans 14 amino acids. Here the CDR3 DNA reads TGTGCCATCAGTGAGTTGAGGGACGGGGATGGCTACACCTTC. This sequence encodes CAISELRDGDGYTF.

The CDR3, as DNA: TGTGCCAGCAGTTCGTTCAGGGGTATTGCGAAGGGCTACACCTTC. This codes for CASSSFRGIAKGYTF. This chain connects TRBV28 to TRBJ1-2; D may be TRBD1 (6 bases). Germline V gene data show CDR1 as MDHEN and CDR2 as SYDVKM. The CDR3 totals 15 residues. The V end was cut by 4 bases, the J end by 8 bases, with 20 bases between.